This TCR beta chain originates from a study of T cell repertoires in cytomegalovirus infection. Overall study: Peptides in the study included HLA-C-restricted and HLA-B-restricted CMV epitopes. An indication of both CMV infection and matching HLA type came from public TCR beta signatures.

MiXCR, run by TCRdb on the reads, gives a single entry per CDR3 protein. The sample has about 920,000 distinct CDR3 sequences, approximately 31% seen once; the top ten hold around 15%. Note on this clonotype: Its antigen is currently unknown.

The origin of this receptor is a human donor in good health (CMV status not recorded). Some clones in this sample may be carry-over from other donors' samples. The input for sequencing was cultured CD8+ T cells from PBMCs, taken from culture after CMV antigen stimulation.

The CDR3 nucleotides are TGCAGCGTTGGCGGCAGGGGGGACGAGCAGTACTTC. As protein: CSVGGRGDEQYF. The rearrangement uses TRBV29-1 and TRBJ2-7; D is perhaps TRBD1 (7 bases). The V end lost 4 bases, the J end lost 5 bases, and 12 bases lay between the germline ends. Germline values: CDR1 SQVTM, CDR2 ANQGSEA. The CDR3 loop spans 12 amino acids.